This T cell receptor beta chain was identified in a study of T cells and copy number aberrations in small-cell lung cancer (dated by TCRdb to the early 2020s). With regard to the full study: TCR repertoire sequencing was paired with whole-exome sequencing of the same tumor regions to relate T cell metrics to mutations and copy number aberrations. Tumor TCR data existed for some 18 patients, and approximately 15 patients had TCR data from both tumor tissue and normal tissue.

The donors were limited-stage small-cell lung cancer patients whose surgical resection took place in Hangzhou, China, between the late 2000s and the early 2020s. All donors had upfront surgery without preoperative chemotherapy or radiotherapy, and none received immunotherapy before or after surgery. All 20 or so patients in the sequenced cohort were identified as smokers or heavy second-hand smokers. Adjacent normal lung was collected at least 2 cm from the tumor margin and was confirmed morphologically free of malignant cells by two pathologists. Multi-region TCR-beta sequencing of resected limited-stage small-cell lung cancers and of tumor-adjacent lung tissue was performed to characterize T cell repertoire heterogeneity. Genomic DNA was extracted from FFPE tissue using the AllPrep DNA/RNA FFPE Kit (Qiagen). Regarding this clone: Its antigen remains undetermined. The sample holds no much larger clone one base away, and base qualities are not on file.

TCR-beta CDR3 regions were amplified from genomic DNA with the immunoSEQ hsTCRB Kit using multiplexed V- and J-gene primers. Unique DNA barcodes were added in a second PCR, and samples were pooled together with a negative and a positive control. The pooled TCR-beta libraries were sequenced using a 150-cycle paired-end protocol on an Illumina MiSeq. Processing in the source paper ran as follows. Adaptive Biotechnologies processed the raw sequencing data and produced a report containing normalized, annotated TCR-beta repertoires. T-cell density was calculated by normalizing TCR-beta templates to usable DNA, with usable DNA estimated through amplification of housekeeping genes. Richness was the count of unique rearrangements, and clonality was defined as 1 minus Pielou's evenness. The clones in this table, taken by TCRdb from immuneACCESS, are in-frame only. Not every clone is retained; where verified, under half of the shortfall comes from an unresolved V gene, and the cause of the rest is unknown. Clone size and V and J calls were adopted from that table, with D and trimming inferred from the DNA. The sample data list 2,500 to 3,000 clones, and around 85% of these were observed just once. Of the sample, about 4.6% falls within the top ten clones.

The germline V gene encodes CDR1 SGHAT and CDR2 FQNNGV. The CDR3 sequence holds 14 residues, the cysteine and phenylalanine included. Kept here is only the CDR3 DNA, which spans 42 bases and is read in frame from base 1. Germline trimming: 8 bases from V, 1 base from J; junction bases outside gene matches: 4. On the study overall, not on this receptor specifically: A small sample size, resulting from surgical resection being uncommon in small-cell lung cancer, limited the study, and the findings need validation. Compared with adjacent lung tissue, tumors showed lower T-cell density, richness and clonality, although the density difference was not significant. Every specimen was formalin-fixed paraffin-embedded tissue, a material known to introduce sequencing artifacts.

The TCR was taken from a man aged 35 to 55 with small cell lung cancer. The rearrangement joined TRBV11-2 to TRBJ2-7; TRBD2 aligns with 11 central bases. The sequencing input was normal tissue next to the tumor. CDR3 reads: CASAGTSGSYEQYF. The bases read TGTGCCAGCGCGGGGACTAGCGGTTCCTACGAGCAGTACTTC.